What follows is one TCR beta chain and its context. Antigen unknown. Sequenced by immunoSEQ multiplex PCR; TCRdb stores in-frame clones only, minus some. The sample has about 72,000 clones, roughly 83% seen once. V lost 1 base, J lost 5 bases, and 9 bases lay in between. From germline, CDR1 is SQVTM and CDR2 ANQGSEA. CDR3 size: 12 residues. The data derive from a study of a mutant IDH1 vaccine in newly diagnosed glioma. The overall study: Treatment recipients were approximately 62% male and about 40% female, and their mean age was about 39 years. Most patients had radiochemotherapy with temozolomide before enrollment; others had one alone.

Study-wide results and caveats: Apparently unrelated to pseudoprogression were changes in the top peripheral T cell clonotypes. Patients showed vaccine-induced immune responses at a rate of more than 80%.

Time point specified: week 35, safety follow-up. Doses of 300 ug of mutant IDH1 20-mer peptide were given with topical imiquimod. The sample was PBMCs, taken from a glioma patient whose treatment included an IDH1 peptide vaccine. The clonotype comes from a man in his late teens or twenties with glioma. This chain connects TRBV29-1 to TRBJ2-7; D not certain. CDR3 bases: TGCAGCGTTGAAGCCGGTAGCAACGAGCAGTACTTC. Its translation: CSVEAGSNEQYF.